The present TCR beta chain was sequenced within a study of T cell responses to AZD1222 COVID-19 vaccine. Clones were read by immunoSEQ multiplex PCR, and TCRdb kept only the in-frame ones, dropping some. The data hold more than 75,000 clones, with 88% observed a single time. The V segment lost 4 bases and the J segment 0 bases; nucleotides outside the gene matches: 2. The CDR3 runs to 14 residues. Germline V lookup: CDR1 SGHRS, CDR2 YFSETQ. The rearrangement uses TRBV5-1 and TRBJ1-1; 8 nucleotides agree with TRBD1. Sequencing was performed on peripheral blood, taken 28 days after the second AZD1222 dose. The TCR sequence derives from an adult who received the AZD1222 COVID-19 vaccine. The CDR3 nucleotides are TGCGCCAGCAGCGGGGGACAGGTGAACACTGAAGCTTTCTTT. Its translation: CASSGGQVNTEAFF.